This T cell receptor (beta chain) derives from a study of CD8+ T cells in alopecia areata. About the research overall: Patients given treatment had severity scored by the percentage of scalp area affected.

The CDR3 loop spans 13 amino acids. The V segment lost 7 bases and the J segment 8 bases; nucleotides outside the gene matches: 10. Looked up from germline, CDR1 is SQVTM and CDR2 is ANQGSEA. Comment on this clone: Its antigen is not identified.

Treatment given: oral pan-JAK inhibitor, 5-10 mg twice daily. General study points: Greater clonality was observed in lesional scalp samples, especially alopecia totalis/universalis, versus normal scalp. Scalp clonality and expanded CD8+ clones among the top 100 showed significant decreases with tofacitinib. Mice showed clearer TCR sharing than patients did, a gap that was possibly HLA-related.

Extraction and reverse transcription of RNA yielded cDNA as the sequencing template. The method was immunoSEQ multiplex PCR; TCRdb's version includes in-frame clones alone and lacks a portion of them. The table shows 200,000 to 250,000 clones, with more than 45% occurring only once. This TCR was sampled from a human donor with alopecia areata. The specimen was CD4+ T cells sorted from blood, collected at week 4, from a patient treated with tofacitinib. The chain couples TRBV29-1 to TRBJ1-4; 7 bases fit TRBD1. Here the CDR3 reads CSARQGLFEKLFF. The CDR3 DNA reads as TGCAGCGCCCGACAGGGTTTATTCGAAAAACTGTTTTTT.